Here is one TCR beta chain with its context. In the authors' workflow: Using reference gene primer amplification, nucleated cell counts were estimated. Here immunoSEQ multiplex PCR was the method, and the copy in TCRdb shows in-frame clones only, minus some. That table is the source of V, J and clone size, and D and trimming were worked out from the DNA. In the table there are 20,000 to 30,000 clones, approximately 90% of which are singletons. These data originate in a study of blood T cell repertoires in COVID-19. Across the whole study: Collection of acute and convalescent COVID-19 samples took place in the United States, Italy and Spain. T cells, B-cell-depleted T cells, or PBMCs supplied cDNA or gDNA.

The CDR3 has 14 amino acids. V shed 2 bases and J shed 1 base, with 6 bases lying between them. Looked up from germline, CDR1 is MNHEY and CDR2 is SMNVEV (reference sequence). Material: peripheral blood. The TCR was taken from a man in his 70s with acute or convalescent COVID-19. The chain joins TRBV27 to TRBJ1-5; D remains ambiguous. CDR3 nucleotides: TGTGCCAGCAGTTTAGTTCTCAGCAATCAGCCCCAGCATTTT. It translates to CASSLVLSNQPQHF.